The 28 T cell receptor beta chains below come from one sample, sequenced in a study of cytomegalovirus exposure and HLA in healthy donors. Primers: 60 Vbeta forward and 13 Jbeta reverse. Some clones are missing from TCRdb's copy, which holds only in-frame ones; the method was immunoSEQ multiplex PCR. The sample carries 150,000 to 200,000 clones, 65% to 90% recorded once. Sequencing was carried out using PBMCs. These receptors were collected from a woman aged 50 to 60 in good health and CMV-seronegative.

The V call is TRBV2, the J call TRBJ2-3, with D possibly being TRBD2 (5 bases). CDR1 is SNHLY and CDR2 is FYNNEI in the germline V gene. This CDR3 has 16 amino acids. Trimming stripped 0 bases from V and 6 bases from J, with 16 bases between. CDR3 DNA: TGTGCCAGCAGTGAAGCACTCCGGACTGCTAAGGATACGCAGTATTTT. Translating gives CASSEALRTAKDTQYF.

The V call is TRBV2, the J call TRBJ1-4, with D hard to call. Germline V gives CDR1 SNHLY, CDR2 FYNNEI. CDR3 length equals 15 residues. V lost 3 bases, J lost 5 bases, and 13 bases lay in between. The CDR3 coding sequence is TGTGCCAGCAGTGAGCCGGGAGCGATGAATGAAAAACTGTTTTTT. Translating gives CASSEPGAMNEKLFF.

The rearrangement links TRBV5-5 to TRBJ2-7; 10 bases match TRBD2. CDR3 size: 17 residues. Germline V gene sequence: CDR1 SGHKS, CDR2 YYEKEE (reference sequence). V trimming: 0 bases; J trimming: 2 bases; junction bases outside the gene matches: 8. The CDR3 is CASSLAGGLATPYEQYF. CDR3 coding DNA: TGTGCCAGCAGCTTGGCGGGGGGACTAGCGACCCCCTACGAGCAGTACTTC.

In its sample, this clone was seen once. The rearrangement uses TRBV11-2 and TRBJ2-3; 9 nucleotides agree with TRBD2. The V gene end was trimmed by 0 bases and the J gene end by 6 bases; junction bases not matched to a gene: 10. The CDR3 sequence is 17 residues long. The V gene's germline CDR1 is SGHAT and CDR2 FQNNGV. In DNA, the CDR3 is TGTGCCAGCAGCTTAGATCTGGCGGGAGGGCCGTGGGATACGCAGTATTTT. Amino acid sequence: CASSLDLAGGPWDTQYF.

The rearrangement joins TRBV29-1 to TRBJ1-3, with D possibly being TRBD1 (5 bases). Between the trimmed V and J ends, which lost 4 bases and 0 bases, there was a span of 10 bases. Germline values: CDR1 SQVTM, CDR2 ANQGSEA. The CDR3 has 14 amino acids. The CDR3 bases are TGCAGCGTTGCAGGGCTCTCCTCTGGAAACACCATATATTTT. It codes for CSVAGLSSGNTIYF.

V is TRBV27 and J is TRBJ1-1; 11 nucleotides align to TRBD1. Germline assignment: CDR1 MNHEY and CDR2 SMNVEV (reference sequence). Trimming cost V 6 bases and J 5 bases; bases outside gene matches: 2. The CDR3 is 13 amino acids. The CDR3 nucleotides are TGTGCCAGCAGAGGGACAGGGGGGACTGAAGCTTTCTTT. Its protein product is CASRGTGGTEAFF.

CDR3 nucleotides: TGTGCCAGCAGCTTGGCGGACAGTCCATTGTCACCCCTCCACTTT. Its translation is CASSLADSPLSPLHF. V gene TRBV5-6 combines with J gene TRBJ1-6; maybe TRBD1 (6 bases). Germline-derived CDR1 and CDR2 are SGHDT and YYEEEE. The V end was cut by 0 bases, the J end by 10 bases, with 14 bases between. The CDR3 contains 15 residues.

V usage is TRBV6-5 and J usage is TRBJ2-5; tentatively, D is TRBD1 (5 bases). Germline V gene lookup returns CDR1 MNHEY and CDR2 SVGAGI. This CDR3 contains 11 residues. V was cut by 6 bases and J by 7 bases, with 9 bases left in between. The CDR3 region is CASRPQGTQYF. The DNA of the CDR3 is TGTGCCAGCAGACCCCAGGGGACCCAGTACTTC.

The CDR3 DNA reads as TGTGCCAGCAGCCCGAGACAAACGGGGTACTACGAGCAGTACTTC. Protein product: CASSPRQTGYYEQYF. The chain employs TRBV28 and TRBJ2-7, with a weak D call TRBD2 (5 bases). Germline CDR1 is MDHEN and CDR2 is SYDVKM. This CDR3 comprises 15 residues. With 6 bases removed from V and 3 bases from J, the gap between germline ends came to 18 bases.

V is TRBV27 and J is TRBJ1-1; 9 bases fit TRBD1. V was clipped by 8 bases and J by 4 bases; unmatched bases: 8. The length of the CDR3 is 14 residues. Germline V gives CDR1 MNHEY, CDR2 SMNVEV (reference sequence). CDR3 residues: CASGLQGARTEAFF. The CDR3 DNA reads as TGTGCCAGCGGCTTACAGGGGGCGCGCACTGAAGCTTTCTTT.

V gene TRBV15 combines with J gene TRBJ2-7, with 9 bases fitting TRBD1. The CDR3 covers 14 residues. CDR1 and CDR2 (germline): LNHNV, YYDKDF (reference sequence). The V segment lost 5 bases and the J segment 4 bases; nucleotides outside the gene matches: 6. DNA for the CDR3: TGTGCCACCAGCGAGGGACAGGGCCGGTACGAGCAGTACTTC. It encodes CATSEGQGRYEQYF.

J is TRBJ2-7 and V is TRBV7-9; D might be TRBD1 (6 bases). Deletions cut 4 bases from V and 6 bases from J, with 13 bases between. This CDR3 spans 13 amino acids. CDR1 and CDR2 (germline): SEHNR, FQNEAQ (reference sequence). The CDR3 nucleotides read TGTGCCAGCAGCTCCAGAACAGGGTTCGAGCAGTACTTC. This translates into CASSSRTGFEQYF.

This chain uses TRBV28 with TRBJ2-7; D call uncertain. V was cut by 3 bases and J by 3 bases, with 12 bases left in between. CDR1 and CDR2 (germline): MDHEN, SYDVKM. The CDR3 is 14 amino acids. The CDR3 reads CASSFWLDFYEQYF. The CDR3 nucleotides are TGTGCCAGCAGTTTTTGGCTAGATTTCTACGAGCAGTACTTC. The variable domain in full, completed from reference TRBV28 and TRBJ2-7, reads DVKVTQSSRYLVKRTGEKVFLECVQDMDHENMFWYRQDPGLGLRLIYFSYDVKMKEKGDIPEGYSVSREKKERFSLILESASTNQTSMYLCASSFWLDFYEQYFGPGTRLTVT.

This chain uses TRBV5-1 with TRBJ2-7, with 9 bases lining up with TRBD2. This CDR3 spans 16 amino acids. Germline V lookup: CDR1 SGHRS, CDR2 YFSETQ. V lost 0 bases, J lost 1 base, and 5 bases stayed unmatched. The CDR3 is CASSLGPSGTSYEQYF. The CDR3 coding sequence is TGCGCCAGCAGCTTGGGGCCTAGCGGGACTTCCTACGAGCAGTACTTC.

The V call is TRBV25-1, the J call TRBJ2-3; 11 nucleotides align to TRBD2. V gave up 6 bases and J gave up 0 bases; unmatched junction bases: 5. The CDR3 has 16 amino acids. Germline values: CDR1 MGHDK, CDR2 SYGVNS. CDR3 bases: TGTGCCAGCAGCCGAAGGACTAGCGGGAGCACAGATACGCAGTATTTT. Its translation is CASSRRTSGSTDTQYF.

J is TRBJ1-1 and V is TRBV5-1, with D perhaps TRBD1 (6 bases). Trimming removed 4 bases at V and 2 bases at J, with 15 bases between. Germline loops: CDR1 SGHRS, CDR2 YFSETQ. The CDR3 runs 15 residues. This CDR3 is CASSGGGGGNTEAFF. The CDR3 DNA sequence: TGCGCCAGCAGCGGAGGGGGGGGCGGCAACACTGAAGCTTTCTTT.

CDR3 loop: CASSLDRTSVSYEQYF. The DNA for the CDR3 is TGTGCCAGCAGTTTAGACAGGACTAGCGTTTCCTACGAGCAGTACTTC. This chain uses TRBV27 with TRBJ2-7; 9 bases match TRBD2. CDR1 and CDR2 from the germline V gene are MNHEY and SMNVEV (reference sequence). CDR3 length: 16 residues. The junction had 6 bases not matched to a gene; V was cut back by 2 bases and J by 1 base.

The rearrangement joins TRBV30 to TRBJ2-7; D is possibly TRBD1 (5 bases). This CDR3 spans 13 amino acids. The germline V gene encodes CDR1 GTSNPN and CDR2 SVGIG (reference sequence). V was cut by 2 bases and J by 2 bases, with 10 bases left in between. The CDR3 is CAWSKGEPYEQYF. The CDR3 coding sequence is TGTGCCTGGAGTAAAGGGGAACCCTACGAGCAGTACTTC.

This clone was counted a single time. The chain couples TRBV7-2 to TRBJ2-6; 7 bases align to TRBD2. The CDR3 spans 17 residues. The J segment lost 2 bases and the V segment lost 2 bases, leaving 6 bases of the junction unmatched. The germline V gene encodes CDR1 SGHTA and CDR2 FQGNSA. CDR3 coding DNA: TGTGCCAGCAGCTTATACGGGCGGGAGACTGGGGCCAACGTCCTGACTTTC. The encoded protein is CASSLYGRETGANVLTF.

The chain combines TRBV6-5 with TRBJ2-7; D possibly corresponds to TRBD2 (6 bases). V was pared by 2 bases and J by 4 bases, with 15 bases between. The germline gives CDR1 MNHEY, CDR2 SVGAGI. The CDR3 loop spans 15 amino acids. This CDR3 reads CASSYPGTSSYEQYF. The CDR3, as DNA: TGTGCCAGCAGTTACCCAGGGACTTCCTCATACGAGCAGTACTTC.

The chain uses TRBV28 and TRBJ2-7; TRBD1 agrees at 11 bases. CDR1 is MDHEN, CDR2 SYDVKM, per germline. CDR3 length equals 15 residues. The J segment lost 2 bases and the V segment lost 5 bases, leaving 5 bases of the junction unmatched. The CDR3 coding sequence is TGTGCCAGCAGTCCCCTGGACAGGGGGCCCTACGAGCAGTACTTC. It yields the protein CASSPLDRGPYEQYF.

The chain employs TRBV7-3 and TRBJ2-1; 16 bases agree with TRBD2. The germline V gene has CDR1 SGHTA and CDR2 FQGTGA. This CDR3 region has 20 residues. V was clipped by 0 bases and J by 0 bases; unmatched bases: 5. CDR3 nucleotides: TGTGCCAGCAGCTTAACCCCGGGACTAGCGGGAGGGCCCTCCTACAATGAGCAGTTCTTC. The encoded protein is CASSLTPGLAGGPSYNEQFF.

In DNA form, the CDR3 reads TGTGCCAGCAGTTTACCAGGGCGGACCTACGAGCAGTACTTC. Translating it yields CASSLPGRTYEQYF. V gene TRBV28 combines with J gene TRBJ2-7, with D possibly matching TRBD1 (5 bases). V was pared by 2 bases and J by 2 bases, with 10 bases between. The CDR3 runs 14 residues. Germline-derived CDR1 and CDR2 are MDHEN and SYDVKM.

The table lists this clone with a few counts. The genes are TRBV5-1 and TRBJ2-5; 10 bases match TRBD2. Germline CDR1 and CDR2: SGHRS and YFSETQ. CDR3 length equals 16 residues. J gave up 1 base and V 6 bases, and 9 bases lay outside the gene matches. The CDR3 loop reads CASMTASGRIQETQYF. CDR3 DNA: TGCGCCAGCATGACCGCTAGCGGGAGAATCCAAGAGACCCAGTACTTC.

Of note for this clone: Sequence at one end of the junction differs from germline and may be a read error. CDR3: CASSLPGGLTYEQCF. For the CDR3, the DNA is TGTGCCAGCAGTTTACCGGGAGGGCTGACCTACGAGCAGTGCTTC. The gene calls are TRBV28 and TRBJ2-7, with 8 positions matching TRBD2. Looked up from germline, CDR1 is MDHEN and CDR2 is SYDVKM. The CDR3 runs to 15 residues.

This clone was found once. The chain employs TRBV19 and TRBJ2-3, with a tentative D call TRBD1 (5 bases). Germline CDR1 reads LNHDA; CDR2 reads SQIVND (reference sequence). CDR3 length equals 14 residues. V lost 8 bases and J 1 base, leaving 13 bases between the germline ends. Here the CDR3 DNA reads TGTGCCAGTCGCAGGGTGGCGGGCACAGATACGCAGTATTTT. Its translation: CASRRVAGTDTQYF.

The chain carries TRBV9 and TRBJ1-5; the D gene is possibly TRBD1 (6 bases). From germline, CDR1 is SGDLS and CDR2 YYNGEE. V lost 0 bases and J 5 bases, leaving 9 bases between the germline ends. The CDR3 has 14 amino acids. Here the CDR3 DNA reads TGTGCCAGCAGCGTAGATCACAGGGATCAGCCCCAGCATTTT. This gives the protein CASSVDHRDQPQHF.

The V call is TRBV11-2, the J call TRBJ2-7, with 7 bases fitting TRBD1. Germline V lookup: CDR1 SGHAT, CDR2 FQNNGV. The CDR3 loop spans 17 amino acids. V was clipped by 4 bases and J by 3 bases; unmatched bases: 15. CDR3 residues: CASSSLPDREPVYEQYF. For the CDR3, the DNA is TGTGCCAGCAGCTCCCTACCCGACAGGGAGCCCGTCTACGAGCAGTACTTC.